This T cell receptor (beta chain) stems from a study of Graves' ophthalmopathy and Graves' hyperthyroidism. Overall study context: Peripheral blood (taken before any treatment) was collected at initial diagnosis. Study results and caveats: The model achieved 55% to 71% sensitivity and 72% to 75% specificity for ophthalmopathy progression.

The authors amplified TCR beta CDR3 regions, and they did so from RNA transcripts for repertoire sequencing. The workflow started with a first-round RT-PCR run with HTBI primers and then moved on to a second-round multiplex PCR. From the multiplex PCR reads, TCRdb called clonotypes with MiXCR, one entry per CDR3 protein. Of 680,000 or so distinct CDR3 sequences in the sample, 20% to 25% are singletons; the top ten hold approximately 7.7%. This clonotype was observed at least ten times. Its antigen is still unknown. Sequencing input: peripheral blood. The TCR sequence derives from a woman under 30 with stable Graves' hyperthyroidism. Some clones in this sample may be carry-over from other donors' samples.

The CDR3 DNA reads as TGTGCCTGGAATCGGGGACAGGGAGAGGAGACTGAAGCTTTCTTT. Translation gives CAWNRGQGEETEAFF. This chain connects TRBV30 to TRBJ1-1, with 9 bases aligning to TRBD1. The germline V gene has CDR1 GTSNPN and CDR2 SVGIG (reference sequence). The CDR3 contains 15 residues. With 4 bases clipped from V and 5 bases from J, the junction kept 11 bases outside the gene matches.